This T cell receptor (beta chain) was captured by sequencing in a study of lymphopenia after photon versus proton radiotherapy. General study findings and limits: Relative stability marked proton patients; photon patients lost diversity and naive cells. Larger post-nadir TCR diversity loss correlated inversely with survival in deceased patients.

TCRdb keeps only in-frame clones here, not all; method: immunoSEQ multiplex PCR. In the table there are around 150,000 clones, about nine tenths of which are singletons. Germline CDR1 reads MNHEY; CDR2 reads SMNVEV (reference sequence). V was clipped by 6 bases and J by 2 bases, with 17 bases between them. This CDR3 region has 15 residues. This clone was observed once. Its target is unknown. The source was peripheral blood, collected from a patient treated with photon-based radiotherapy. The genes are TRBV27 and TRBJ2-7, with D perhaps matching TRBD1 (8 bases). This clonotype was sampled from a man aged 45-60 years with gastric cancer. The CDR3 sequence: CASSPTGGDTYEQYF. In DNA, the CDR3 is TGTGCCAGCAGCCCTACAGGGGGGGATACCTACGAGCAGTACTTC.